This TCR beta chain was identified during a study of CD8 T cells in ankylosing spondylitis (TCRdb year 2017). Looking at the study overall: T cell receptor beta repertoires were profiled in healthy donors and ankylosing spondylitis patients so that disease-linked TCR variants could be found. Peripheral blood samples were taken, and synovial fluid was additionally collected from ankylosing spondylitis patients. The whole study cohort included some 100 healthy donors and under 30 ankylosing spondylitis patients.

The study at large found these results: Some of the motif variants had been reported before in the synovial fluid and blood of reactive arthritis patients, a finding that suggests common disease-initiation mechanisms. A TCR beta motif of about 8 highly homologous amino acid variants appeared characteristic of blood from ankylosing spondylitis patients. The disease-linked clones were reported as significantly enriched in matched synovial fluid samples from ankylosing spondylitis patients. A CD8+ phenotype was shown by the disease-linked clones, which were found at relatively low frequencies in peripheral blood.

This clonotype came up many times. Its specific antigen is unknown. No base quality values were provided; no much bigger clone lies one nucleotide off. Sequenced using an Illumina HiSeq 2500. Quantitative 5'-RACE with molecular barcodes was the method used to prepare the TCR beta libraries. The paper's data handling went like this. A new computational method based on a probabilistic model of VDJ rearrangement was used to identify disease-linked TCR variants. TCRdb trimmed public reads at Q25 via fastp, called clones via MiXCR and kept in-frame beta chains. Rows matching on CDR3 protein sequence are summarized as one entry with the most common DNA and genes. In this record, the V and J calls reflect TCRdb's handling and not the investigators' own analysis. The sample includes hundreds of thousands of distinct CDR3 sequences, with 10% to 15% observed a single time. Jointly, the top ten make up 0.45% to 0.6% of the sample.

The sequence was collected from a male donor with ankylosing spondylitis. The sample comprised blood, either unsorted or a sorted T cell fraction (not recorded which).

The CDR3 region reads CSVLQGISYEQYF. The DNA sequence reads TGCAGCGTCCTACAGGGGATCTCCTACGAGCAGTACTTC. The sequence links TRBV29-1 to TRBJ2-7; 7 of the junction bases match TRBD1. From the cysteine through the phenylalanine, the CDR3 covers 13 amino acids. Solely the CDR3 DNA is kept, with 39 bases framed from the first base. V ends up 6 bases short and J 0 bases short, with an unmatched junction base count of 5. CDR1 SQVTM and CDR2 ANQGSEA are derived from the germline V gene.